Listed below are T cell receptor beta chains from one sample, sequenced in a study of OX40 agonist ivuxolimab in advanced cancers. Measured with immunoSEQ multiplex PCR; TCRdb has only the in-frame clones, and not every one. Among approximately 82,000 clones listed, roughly 90% were seen once. This specimen was CD4+ or CD8+ T cells sorted from blood, taken in a trial of the OX40 agonist ivuxolimab. The source of these receptors is an adult with an advanced solid tumor such as melanoma, head and neck, liver or kidney cancer. CDR3s include the opening cysteine and the closing phenylalanine or tryptophan. A D gene is named only where the DNA matches it firmly. The listing skips clone size in some rows; elsewhere it reads once, few, many or a size class.

clone_size,d_call,j_call,v_call,cdr3_aa
.,TRBD1,TRBJ2-3,TRBV19,CASSRNTGGELTDTQYF
.,TRBD1,TRBJ2-1,TRBV5-1,CASSFLWGDRGVDEQFF
.,.,TRBJ2-3,TRBV6-1,CASTQWATGADTQYF
.,.,TRBJ2-2,TRBV10-3,CAISGGLVPTGELFF
once,.,TRBJ1-3,TRBV6-1,CASSEAQGGDTIYF
.,TRBD1,TRBJ1-4,TRBV30,CAWSAMGTGWEKLFF
.,TRBD1,TRBJ1-3,TRBV11-2,CASRPQGATGNTIYF
.,.,TRBJ2-1,TRBV11-2,CASSSRERRGNEQFF
.,TRBD1,TRBJ2-7,TRBV6-5,CASTGGPYEQYF
.,.,TRBJ1-2,TRBV21-1,CASSAGSIYGYTF
.,.,TRBJ2-3,TRBV29-1,CSVEWRPHTDTQYF
.,TRBD1,TRBJ2-7,TRBV18,CASSQGQGHEQYF
.,TRBD2,TRBJ2-5,TRBV6-6,CASSYLGGQETQYF
.,.,TRBJ1-1,TRBV19,CASSRESREGAFF